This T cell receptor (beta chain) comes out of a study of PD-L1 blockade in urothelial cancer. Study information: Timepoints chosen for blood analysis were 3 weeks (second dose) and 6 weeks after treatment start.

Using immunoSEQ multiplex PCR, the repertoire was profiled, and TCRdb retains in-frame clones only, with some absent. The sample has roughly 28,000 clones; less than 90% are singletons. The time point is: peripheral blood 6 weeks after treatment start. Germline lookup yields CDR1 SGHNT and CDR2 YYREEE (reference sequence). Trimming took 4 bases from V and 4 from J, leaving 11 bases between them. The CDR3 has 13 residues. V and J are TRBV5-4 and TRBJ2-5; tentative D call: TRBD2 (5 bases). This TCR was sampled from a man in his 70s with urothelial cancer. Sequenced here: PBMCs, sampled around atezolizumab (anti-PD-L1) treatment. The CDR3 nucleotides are TGTGCCAGCAGCCGGACCGAGGGAGAGACCCAGTACTTC. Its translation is CASSRTEGETQYF.